The rows below give T cell receptor beta chains drawn from one sample of a study of T-cell reconstitution after alpha-beta-depleted transplantation in children. TCRdb itself ran the PCR reads through MiXCR, one entry per CDR3 protein. The sample lists around 380,000 distinct CDR3 sequences; about a tenth were seen once. The sample in question was PBMCs from the stem cell graft donor, obtained from the stem cell graft. The receptors stem from a human donor who donated a stem cell graft to a child with acute myeloid leukemia. The conserved cysteine and the conserved F or W are not part of the CDR3 here. Each record gives: CDR3 length, V gene, clone size, J gene, D gene, CDR3 protein. D genes are given only for firm matches. Clone size, where shown, is once, few, many, or a class for clones that have expanded.

CDR3 length: 16
V gene: TRBV6-5
clone size: few
J gene: TRBJ2-1
D gene: NA
CDR3 protein: ASSYSRPGDFSYNEQF

CDR3 length: 9
V gene: TRBV12-3/TRBV12-4
clone size: few
J gene: TRBJ2-5
D gene: NA
CDR3 protein: ATQGRETQY

CDR3 length: 12
V gene: TRBV5-1
clone size: NA
J gene: TRBJ1-2
D gene: TRBD1
CDR3 protein: ASSTGGQGRGYT

CDR3 length: 11
V gene: TRBV7-2
clone size: many
J gene: TRBJ2-7
D gene: NA
CDR3 protein: ASSSWTAAEQY

CDR3 length: 13
V gene: TRBV4-1
clone size: NA
J gene: TRBJ2-1
D gene: TRBD1
CDR3 protein: ASSQPGQGKHEQF

CDR3 length: 10
V gene: TRBV7-9
clone size: NA
J gene: TRBJ1-2
D gene: NA
CDR3 protein: AIPGPSFGYT

CDR3 length: 17
V gene: TRBV9
clone size: few
J gene: TRBJ2-3
D gene: TRBD2
CDR3 protein: ASSVAWSGLAGVGDTQY

CDR3 length: 12
V gene: TRBV12-3/TRBV12-4
clone size: few
J gene: TRBJ1-5
D gene: NA
CDR3 protein: ASSQGNSNQPQH

CDR3 length: 14
V gene: TRBV5-6
clone size: NA
J gene: TRBJ2-2
D gene: NA
CDR3 protein: ASSFGSGSYTGELF

CDR3 length: 12
V gene: TRBV5-1
clone size: few
J gene: TRBJ1-1
D gene: NA
CDR3 protein: ASSLGQRNTEAF

CDR3 length: 11
V gene: TRBV6-2/TRBV6-3
clone size: few
J gene: TRBJ2-7
D gene: TRBD1
CDR3 protein: ASIRTGGHEQY

CDR3 length: 15
V gene: TRBV12-3/TRBV12-4
clone size: few
J gene: TRBJ1-3
D gene: NA
CDR3 protein: ASSFVGSLRSGNTIY

CDR3 length: 13
V gene: TRBV20-1
clone size: NA
J gene: TRBJ1-1
D gene: NA
CDR3 protein: SARDRGGPVTEAF

CDR3 length: 15
V gene: TRBV7-8
clone size: few
J gene: TRBJ2-1
D gene: TRBD2
CDR3 protein: ASSPRTSTSSYNEQF

CDR3 length: 13
V gene: TRBV12-3/TRBV12-4
clone size: few
J gene: TRBJ1-1
D gene: TRBD1
CDR3 protein: ASSSRDSSFTEAF

CDR3 length: 13
V gene: TRBV14
clone size: many
J gene: TRBJ2-2
D gene: NA
CDR3 protein: ASSQRGANTGELF

CDR3 length: 10
V gene: TRBV20-1
clone size: few
J gene: TRBJ2-1
D gene: NA
CDR3 protein: SATRPPDEQF

CDR3 length: 12
V gene: TRBV12-3/TRBV12-4
clone size: many
J gene: TRBJ1-2
D gene: NA
CDR3 protein: ASTRSGALNGYT

CDR3 length: 12
V gene: TRBV7-2
clone size: few
J gene: TRBJ2-5
D gene: NA
CDR3 protein: ASSFRGPQETQY

CDR3 length: 15
V gene: TRBV12-3/TRBV12-4
clone size: few
J gene: TRBJ1-2
D gene: TRBD1
CDR3 protein: ASSRSTDREDNYGYT

CDR3 length: 14
V gene: TRBV7-9
clone size: NA
J gene: TRBJ1-2
D gene: TRBD1
CDR3 protein: ASSPGQRSSLYGYT

CDR3 length: 9
V gene: TRBV28
clone size: NA
J gene: TRBJ1-2
D gene: NA
CDR3 protein: ASRYSRVVA